The 12 T cell receptor beta chains listed next were all sequenced from one sample in a study of cytomegalovirus exposure and HLA in healthy donors. The PCR made use of 60 Vbeta and 13 Jbeta primers. TCRdb keeps only in-frame clones here, not all; method: immunoSEQ multiplex PCR. The sample lists around 29,000 clones; 60% to 80% were seen once. The material sequenced was PBMCs. These receptors were collected from a male donor in good health and CMV-seropositive.

The V gene is TRBV27, the J gene TRBJ2-2; D uncertain. V lost 5 bases, J lost 2 bases, and 6 bases lay in between. The germline gives CDR1 MNHEY, CDR2 SMNVEV (reference sequence). The CDR3 contains 13 residues. CDR3 amino acids: CASSLYNTGELFF. The CDR3 bases are TGTGCCAGCAGTCTCTATAACACCGGGGAGCTGTTTTTT.

This clone has more than one count but fewer than ten. V is TRBV18 and J is TRBJ1-1, with D possibly matching TRBD1 (6 bases). In germline, CDR1 is KGHSH, CDR2 LQKENI. V gave up 3 bases and J gave up 5 bases, with 10 bases separating them. The CDR3 runs 13 residues. Here the CDR3 DNA reads TGTGCCAGCTCACCGACAGGCTGGACTGAAGCTTTCTTT. Its translation is CASSPTGWTEAFF.

This clone was recorded a few times. This CDR3 is CASSVVAGGRDTQYF. DNA of the CDR3: TGTGCCAGCAGCGTAGTAGCAGGGGGTAGAGATACGCAGTATTTT. V and J are TRBV9 and TRBJ2-3; 7 nucleotides line up with TRBD1. This CDR3 region has 15 residues. Germline V gives CDR1 SGDLS, CDR2 YYNGEE. V lost 0 bases, J lost 5 bases, and 6 bases stayed unmatched.

The gene calls are TRBV4-2 and TRBJ2-3, with D maybe TRBD2 (6 bases). CDR1 is LGHNA and CDR2 is YNFKEQ in the germline V gene. The CDR3 extends over 15 amino acids. Trimming took 3 bases from V and 6 from J, leaving 16 bases between them. The CDR3 protein is CASSHRREEGDTQYF. For the CDR3, the DNA is TGTGCCAGCAGCCATAGGAGGGAGGAAGGGGATACGCAGTATTTT.

The DNA for the CDR3 is TGTGCCATCAGCAATTCCGGGACTAGCGGGGGGGTCCAAGAGACCCAGTACTTC. Translating it yields CAISNSGTSGGVQETQYF. The gene calls are TRBV21-1 and TRBJ2-5; the table's D call, TRBD2, was not checked against the DNA. TRBV21-1 is noted as a pseudogene. The CDR3 sequence is 18 residues long.

The CDR3 region is CASSQRGPGVSYNEQFF. The CDR3 region has the DNA TGTGCCAGCAGCCAACGGGGACCGGGAGTTTCCTACAATGAGCAGTTCTTC. The rearrangement uses TRBV7-9 and TRBJ2-1; D is possibly TRBD2 (6 bases). The CDR3 is 17 amino acids. Trimming took 5 bases from V and 1 from J, leaving 18 bases between them. The V gene's germline CDR1 is SEHNR and CDR2 FQNEAQ (reference sequence).

The CDR3 region is CASSLDGLVYEQYF. CDR3 nucleotides: TGTGCCAGCAGCTTGGATGGACTAGTCTACGAGCAGTACTTC. This chain links TRBV7-2 with TRBJ2-7, with 7 bases lining up with TRBD2. Per germline, CDR1 SGHTA and CDR2 FQGNSA. Losses at the gene ends were 3 bases for V and 3 bases for J; bases not matched to a gene: 5. The CDR3 has 14 residues.

The V call is TRBV6-1, the J call TRBJ1-2; the match to TRBD1 covers 7 bases. This CDR3 is 14 amino acids long. With V trimmed by 4 bases and J by 5 bases, 7 bases remained unmatched. CDR1 and CDR2 (germline): MNHNS, SASEGT. CDR3 nucleotides: TGTGCCAGCAGTGCCCGCGGACAGGTGTATGGCTACACCTTC. Its protein product is CASSARGQVYGYTF.

The gene calls are TRBV27 and TRBJ1-1; possible D gene TRBD1, 5 bases. V lost 1 base, J lost 4 bases, and 22 bases lay in between. The CDR3 covers 18 residues. Germline-derived CDR1 and CDR2 are MNHEY and SMNVEV (reference sequence). The CDR3 protein is CASSLYAAKVSRGTEAFF. DNA of the CDR3: TGTGCCAGCAGTTTATATGCCGCTAAGGTCAGTAGGGGCACTGAAGCTTTCTTT.

The CDR3 is CASGSGQAAINTIYF. In nucleotides, the CDR3 is TGTGCTAGTGGCTCCGGACAGGCCGCGATAAACACCATATATTTT. V is TRBV12-5 and J is TRBJ1-3; 7 bases are a match to TRBD1. V gave up 6 bases and J gave up 6 bases; unmatched junction bases: 11. The CDR3 length is 15 residues. Germline V lookup: CDR1 LGHNT, CDR2 FRNRAP.

The rearrangement joins TRBV5-1 to TRBJ1-4, with 9 bases that match TRBD1. CDR3 length: 14 amino acids. Germline V gene sequence: CDR1 SGHRS, CDR2 YFSETQ. The trim removed 4 bases at V and 7 bases at J, leaving 5 bases unmatched. CDR3 DNA sequence: TGCGCCAGCAGCCCGACAGGGGGTGGTGAAAAACTGTTTTTT. This gives the protein CASSPTGGGEKLFF.

This chain links TRBV7-6 with TRBJ1-1; possible D gene TRBD1, 6 bases. The germline V gene has CDR1 SGHVS and CDR2 FNYEAQ. V lost 4 bases and J 1 base, leaving 13 bases between the germline ends. CDR3 length: 15 amino acids. The CDR3 DNA reads TGTGCCAGCAGCTCCGCGGGGGCTACGAACACTGAAGCTTTCTTT. Protein product: CASSSAGATNTEAFF.